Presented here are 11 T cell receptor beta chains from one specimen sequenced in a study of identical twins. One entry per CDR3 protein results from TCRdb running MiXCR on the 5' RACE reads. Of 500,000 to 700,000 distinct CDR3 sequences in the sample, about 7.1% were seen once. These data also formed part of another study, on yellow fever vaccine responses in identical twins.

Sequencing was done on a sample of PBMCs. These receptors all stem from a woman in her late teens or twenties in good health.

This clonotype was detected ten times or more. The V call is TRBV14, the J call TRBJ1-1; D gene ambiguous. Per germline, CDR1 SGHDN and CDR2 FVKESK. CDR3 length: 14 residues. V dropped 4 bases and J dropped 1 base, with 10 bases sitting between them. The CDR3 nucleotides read TGTGCCAGCAGCCTGCAAGGGTGGAACACTGAAGCTTTCTTT. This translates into CASSLQGWNTEAFF.

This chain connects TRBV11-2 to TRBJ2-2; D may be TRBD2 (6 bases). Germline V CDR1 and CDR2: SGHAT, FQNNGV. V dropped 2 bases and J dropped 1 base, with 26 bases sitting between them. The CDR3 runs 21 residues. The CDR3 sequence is CASSLRSGGRRYTENTGELFF. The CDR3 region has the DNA TGTGCCAGCAGCTTAAGATCTGGAGGGCGACGCTATACCGAGAACACCGGGGAGCTGTTTTTT.

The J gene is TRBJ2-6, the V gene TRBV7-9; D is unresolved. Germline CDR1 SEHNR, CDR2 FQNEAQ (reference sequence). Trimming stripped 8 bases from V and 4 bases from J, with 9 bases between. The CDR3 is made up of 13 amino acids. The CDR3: CASSDLGANVLTF. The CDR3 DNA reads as TGTGCCAGCTCGGATTTAGGGGCCAACGTCCTGACTTTC.

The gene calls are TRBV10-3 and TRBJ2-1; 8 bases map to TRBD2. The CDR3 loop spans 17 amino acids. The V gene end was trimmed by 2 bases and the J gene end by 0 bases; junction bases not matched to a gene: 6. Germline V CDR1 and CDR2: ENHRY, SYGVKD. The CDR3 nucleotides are TGTGCCATCAGTGAGAGGACTAGCCTGAGCTCCTACAATGAGCAGTTCTTC. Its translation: CAISERTSLSSYNEQFF.

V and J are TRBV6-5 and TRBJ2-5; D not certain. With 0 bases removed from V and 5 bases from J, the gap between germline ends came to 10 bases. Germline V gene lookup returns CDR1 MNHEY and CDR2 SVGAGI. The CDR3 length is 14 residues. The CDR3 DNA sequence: TGTGCCAGCAGTTACTCGCCGTTATTGGAGACCCAGTACTTC. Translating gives CASSYSPLLETQYF.

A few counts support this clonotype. CDR3 loop: CATSDSGAGTGELFF. In DNA, the CDR3 is TGTGCCACCAGCGACAGTGGGGCCGGCACCGGGGAGCTGTTTTTT. The chain joins TRBV24-1 to TRBJ2-2; D is possibly TRBD1 (5 bases). V was cut by 7 bases and J by 4 bases, with 15 bases left in between. The CDR3 runs 15 residues. Germline lookup yields CDR1 KGHDR and CDR2 SFDVKD.

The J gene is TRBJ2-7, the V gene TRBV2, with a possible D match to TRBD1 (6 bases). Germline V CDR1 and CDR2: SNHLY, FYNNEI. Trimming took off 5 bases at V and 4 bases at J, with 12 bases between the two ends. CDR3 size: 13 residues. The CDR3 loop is CASSPGDKYEQYF. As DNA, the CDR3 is TGTGCCAGCAGTCCCGGGGACAAATACGAGCAGTACTTC.

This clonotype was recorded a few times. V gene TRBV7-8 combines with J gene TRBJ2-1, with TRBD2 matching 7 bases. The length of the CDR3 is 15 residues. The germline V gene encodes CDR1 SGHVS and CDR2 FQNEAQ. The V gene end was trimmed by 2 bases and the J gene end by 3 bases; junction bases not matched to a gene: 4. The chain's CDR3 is CASSLSGAHYNEQFF. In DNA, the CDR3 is TGTGCCAGCAGCTTAAGCGGGGCCCACTACAATGAGCAGTTCTTC.

CDR3 sequence reads: CASSERTGISPLHF. CDR3 nucleotides: TGTGCCAGCAGTGAAAGGACAGGGATATCACCCCTCCACTTT. J is TRBJ1-6 and V is TRBV25-1; TRBD1 aligns across 8 bases. Per the germline V gene, CDR1 is MGHDK and CDR2 is SYGVNS. The CDR3 contains 14 residues. V gave up 2 bases and J gave up 10 bases; unmatched junction bases: 4.

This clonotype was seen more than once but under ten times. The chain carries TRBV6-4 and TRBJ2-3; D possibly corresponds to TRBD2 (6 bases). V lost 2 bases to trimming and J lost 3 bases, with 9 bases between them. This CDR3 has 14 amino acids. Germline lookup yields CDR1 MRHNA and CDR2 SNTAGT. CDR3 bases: TGTGCCAGCAGTGACAACAGCGGGACAGATACGCAGTATTTT. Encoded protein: CASSDNSGTDTQYF.

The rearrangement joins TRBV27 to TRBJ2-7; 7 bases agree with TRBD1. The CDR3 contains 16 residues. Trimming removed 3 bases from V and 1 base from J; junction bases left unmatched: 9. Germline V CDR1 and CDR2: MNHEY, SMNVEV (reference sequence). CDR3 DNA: TGTGCCAGCAGTTTGGCGACAGGGTACCGATCCTACGAGCAGTACTTC. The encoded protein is CASSLATGYRSYEQYF.